This TCR beta chain came from a study of metastatic and nonmetastatic thyroid tumors. Germline CDR1 DFQATT, CDR2 SNEGSKA (reference sequence). This CDR3 has 14 amino acids. V was clipped by 3 bases and J by 4 bases, with 15 bases between them. This clone has ten or more counts. Patients underwent thyroid surgery, and none had received any treatment before it. Using MiXCR, TCRdb reanalyzed the PCR reads. Found here are roughly 45,000 clones, around 2.9% of them singletons; the top ten hold more than 7.5%. Sequencing input: blood. The chain is built from TRBV20-1 and TRBJ1-2, with a tentative D call TRBD1 (5 bases). The source is a female donor with papillary thyroid cancer or a benign thyroid nodule (not recorded which). Some clones in this sample may be carry-over from other donors' samples. The CDR3 sequence is CSARGTAFSYGYTF. Written as DNA, the CDR3 is TGCAGTGCTAGGGGGACGGCCTTTAGCTATGGCTACACCTTC.